Following are 18 T cell receptor beta chains from one sample sequenced in a study of blood T cells in healthy people across ages. PCR was performed a second time for about 7 to 11 cycles using a sample-barcoded 5' primer and a J-beta primer mix. One entry per CDR3 protein, called by TCRdb with MiXCR from the 5' RACE reads. The sample records more than 600,000 distinct CDR3 sequences, just under 25% being singletons. These data also featured in a second study, about T cells of mothers and their children.

Sequencing was carried out using blood. These receptors all stem from a boy aged 5-17 years in good health.

The chain recombines TRBV20-1 with TRBJ2-7, with D perhaps matching TRBD2 (6 bases). Trimming took off 7 bases at V and 3 bases at J, with 13 bases between the two ends. Germline CDR1 and CDR2: DFQATT and SNEGSKA (reference sequence). The CDR3 sequence is 12 residues long. The DNA for the CDR3 is TGCAGTGTACCGGGGCGGGGCTACGAGCAGTACTTC. Protein product: CSVPGRGYEQYF.

This chain joins TRBV6-6 and TRBJ2-3, with 9 bases that match TRBD1. Trimming at V came to 5 bases and at J to 5 bases, leaving 2 bases not matched to a gene. Per the germline V gene, CDR1 is MNHNY and CDR2 is SVGAGI (reference sequence). CDR3 size: 13 residues. The CDR3 sequence is CASSEDRGDTQYF. The CDR3 DNA is TGTGCCAGCAGTGAGGACAGGGGAGATACGCAGTATTTT.

The V gene is TRBV11-1, the J gene TRBJ1-2; 7 bases map to TRBD1. Germline V gives CDR1 SGHAT, CDR2 FQDESV (reference sequence). The V gene end was trimmed by 5 bases and the J gene end by 2 bases; junction bases not matched to a gene: 17. The CDR3 totals 18 residues. In DNA, the CDR3 is TGTGCCAGCAGCACCCTGCCAGGGGGATATCGGAGAAACTATGGCTACACCTTC. Residues: CASSTLPGGYRRNYGYTF.

This chain uses TRBV29-1 with TRBJ2-3, with 14 bases identical to TRBD2. CDR3 length: 16 residues. The V gene's germline CDR1 is SQVTM and CDR2 ANQGSEA. V lost 6 bases to trimming and J lost 4 bases; unmatched junction nucleotides: 9. CDR3 amino acids: CSVGGTSGGAPDTQYF. The CDR3 DNA reads as TGCAGCGTCGGGGGGACTAGCGGGGGAGCCCCAGATACGCAGTATTTT.

The chain combines TRBV4-1 with TRBJ2-5; D possibly corresponds to TRBD2 (6 bases). In germline, CDR1 is MGHRA, CDR2 YSYEKL. The V end was cut by 2 bases, the J end by 5 bases, with 12 bases between. The CDR3 is 14 amino acids. CDR3 residues: CASSQIGLAETQYF. The CDR3 DNA is TGCGCCAGCAGCCAAATAGGTCTAGCGGAGACCCAGTACTTC.

V and J are TRBV19 and TRBJ2-3; unclear D gene. Germline V lookup: CDR1 LNHDA, CDR2 SQIVND (reference sequence). This CDR3 comprises 14 residues. V dropped 3 bases and J dropped 4 bases, with 11 bases sitting between them. In DNA, the CDR3 is TGTGCCAGTAGTATCCGAGAGACCGCAGATACGCAGTATTTT. It translates to CASSIRETADTQYF.

This clonotype was counted between two and nine times. V usage is TRBV12-3 or TRBV12-4 and J usage is TRBJ1-4; 7 bases fit TRBD1. The CDR3 is 14 residues long. J gave up 13 bases and V 5 bases, and 13 bases lay outside the gene matches. The CDR3 sequence: CASSPGTAQKGLFF. The CDR3 bases are TGTGCCAGCAGTCCCGGGACAGCCCAGAAAGGACTGTTTTTT.

This clonotype was found a few times. The chain joins TRBV29-1 to TRBJ2-2; D gene uncertain. The CDR3 has 14 amino acids. CDR1 and CDR2 (germline): SQVTM, ANQGSEA. V was pared by 1 base and J by 2 bases, with 8 bases between. The CDR3: CSVEGTDNTGELFF. The CDR3 DNA reads as TGCAGCGTTGAAGGGACGGACAACACCGGGGAGCTGTTTTTT.

The chain employs TRBV20-1 and TRBJ2-1; TRBD1 agrees at 8 bases. CDR3 length: 15 amino acids. After removal of 2 bases from V and 2 bases from J, the junction contained 5 bases not matched to a gene. CDR1 and CDR2 (germline): DFQATT, SNEGSKA (reference sequence). The CDR3 nucleotides are TGCAGTGCTAGACAACCGGGACAGGCCTACAATGAGCAGTTCTTC. Its protein is CSARQPGQAYNEQFF.

J is TRBJ1-2 and V is TRBV4-3; D not resolved. The CDR3 has 14 amino acids. Trimming cost V 0 bases and J 4 bases, with 9 bases left between them. Germline V lookup: CDR1 LGHNA, CDR2 YSLEER. CDR3 bases: TGCGCCAGCAGCCAAGACCTGGTTAGCTATGGCTACACCTTC. Translated: CASSQDLVSYGYTF.

The rearrangement uses TRBV28 and TRBJ1-4; D may be TRBD1 (5 bases). The CDR3 sequence is 14 residues long. V was clipped by 10 bases and J by 6 bases, with 18 bases between them. Per germline, CDR1 MDHEN and CDR2 SYDVKM. The CDR3 DNA reads TGTGCCACCGCCACGCAGGGCTCGGATGAAAAACTGTTTTTT. Its translation is CATATQGSDEKLFF.

J is TRBJ1-1 and V is TRBV10-3; D is undetermined. The CDR3 is made up of 14 amino acids. The ends were cut back, 4 bases at V and 5 bases at J, with 14 bases in the middle. Germline V gives CDR1 ENHRY, CDR2 SYGVKD. CDR3 sequence: CAISASAPETEAFF. The DNA of the CDR3 is TGTGCCATCAGTGCGTCGGCTCCGGAGACTGAAGCTTTCTTT.

The genes are TRBV28 and TRBJ2-7; tentatively, D is TRBD1 (6 bases). Per the germline V gene, CDR1 is MDHEN and CDR2 is SYDVKM. The V and J ends lost 6 bases and 0 bases respectively, with 12 bases between them. The CDR3 runs to 14 residues. Written as DNA, the CDR3 is TGTGCCAGCAGCCCCGGACAGTACTCCTACGAGCAGTACTTC. Translated, it gives CASSPGQYSYEQYF.

The chain joins TRBV6-6 to TRBJ2-5; tentatively, D is TRBD1 (6 bases). The J call could be wrong; TRBJ2-1 is a better fit for the DNA end. The CDR3 length is 16 residues. The germline V gene encodes CDR1 MNHNY and CDR2 SVGAGI (reference sequence). This chain's CDR3 is CASSYSLGAPSDEQFF. The CDR3, as DNA: TGTGCCAGCAGTTACTCTTTGGGGGCCCCTTCGGATGAGCAGTTCTTC.

This clonotype was detected only a few times. V and J are TRBV6-8 and TRBJ2-5; D is unclear. The J call may be faulty, since TRBJ2-7 better matches the DNA end. Germline values: CDR1 MNHGY, CDR2 SAAAGT. This CDR3 has 12 amino acids. CDR3 bases: TGTGCCAGCGGGTCGAACTACTGCGAGCAGTACTTC. Its translation: CASGSNYCEQYF.

This clonotype occurred a few times. The rearrangement uses TRBV12-3 or TRBV12-4 and TRBJ2-5; tentatively, D is TRBD1 (5 bases). The CDR3 has 14 amino acids. Trimming took off 6 bases at V and 1 base at J, with 12 bases between the two ends. The CDR3 coding sequence is TGTGCCAGCAGACCAGACAGTACCCAAGAGACCCAGTACTTC. Protein: CASRPDSTQETQYF.

V gene TRBV29-1 combines with J gene TRBJ2-7, with 7 bases aligning to TRBD1. Per germline, CDR1 SQVTM and CDR2 ANQGSEA. This CDR3 has 13 amino acids. Germline trimming cut 7 bases from V and 0 bases from J; bases unmatched to any gene: 6. Here the CDR3 reads CSAEAGGSYEQYF. The CDR3 coding sequence is TGCAGCGCCGAAGCAGGGGGCTCCTACGAGCAGTACTTC.

The chain combines TRBV7-6 with TRBJ2-7; 8 nucleotides align to TRBD1. This CDR3 comprises 18 residues. The V and J ends lost 1 base and 4 bases, in that order; junction bases with no gene match: 15. Germline V CDR1 and CDR2: SGHVS, FNYEAQ. CDR3 protein: CASSLGTTGGPHLYEQYF. DNA for the CDR3: TGTGCCAGCAGCTTAGGGACAACAGGGGGTCCTCACCTTTACGAGCAGTACTTC.